This TCR beta chain was captured by sequencing in a study of blood T cell repertoires in COVID-19. Under the authors' procedure: The assay estimated nucleated cells by amplifying reference gene primers. Some clones are missing from TCRdb's copy, which holds only in-frame ones; the method was immunoSEQ multiplex PCR. That table furnishes V, J and clone size, whereas the DNA furnished D and trimming. The table includes some 48,000 clones, roughly 84% detected once. The CDR3 is 18 amino acids. With V trimmed by 3 bases and J by 4 bases, 12 bases remained unmatched. CDR1 and CDR2 from the germline V gene are MNHEY and SMNVEV (reference sequence).

Sequenced input: peripheral blood. The chain has TRBV27 and TRBJ2-7, with 13 bases aligning to TRBD2. The receptor's source is a human donor in a cohort sampled during active COVID-19. Written as DNA, the CDR3 is TGTGCCAGCAGTTTTCGGCAGCGGGGACTAGCGGGAAAATACGAGCAGTACTTC. Translation gives CASSFRQRGLAGKYEQYF.